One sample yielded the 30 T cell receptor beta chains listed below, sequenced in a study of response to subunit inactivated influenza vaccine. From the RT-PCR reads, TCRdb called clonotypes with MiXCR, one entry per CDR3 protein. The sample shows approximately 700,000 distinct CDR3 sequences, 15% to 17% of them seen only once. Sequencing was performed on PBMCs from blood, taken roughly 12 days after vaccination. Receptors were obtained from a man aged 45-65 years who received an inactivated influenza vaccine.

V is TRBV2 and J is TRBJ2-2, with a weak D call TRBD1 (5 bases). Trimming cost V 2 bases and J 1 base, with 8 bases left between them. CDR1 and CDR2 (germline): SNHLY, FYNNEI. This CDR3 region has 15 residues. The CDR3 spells CASSERTRNTGELFF. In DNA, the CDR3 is TGTGCCAGCAGTGAAAGGACACGGAACACCGGGGAGCTGTTTTTT.

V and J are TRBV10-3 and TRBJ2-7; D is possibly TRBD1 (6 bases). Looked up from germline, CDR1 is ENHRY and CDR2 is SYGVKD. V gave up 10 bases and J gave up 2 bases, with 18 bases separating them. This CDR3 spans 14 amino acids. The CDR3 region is CATLAPDRTYEQYF. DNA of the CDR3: TGTGCCACCCTAGCTCCCGACAGGACCTACGAGCAGTACTTC.

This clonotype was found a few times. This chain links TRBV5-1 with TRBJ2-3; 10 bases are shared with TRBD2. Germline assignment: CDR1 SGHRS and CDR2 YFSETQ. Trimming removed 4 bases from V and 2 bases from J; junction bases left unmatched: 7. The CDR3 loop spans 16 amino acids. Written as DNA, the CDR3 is TGCGCCAGCAGCCTTGGACTAGCGGCGAACACAGATACGCAGTATTTT. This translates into CASSLGLAANTDTQYF.

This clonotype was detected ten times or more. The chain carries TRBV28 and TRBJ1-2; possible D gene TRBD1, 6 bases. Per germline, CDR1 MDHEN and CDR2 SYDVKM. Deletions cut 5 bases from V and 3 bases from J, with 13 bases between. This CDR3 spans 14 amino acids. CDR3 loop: CASSPLGTYYGYTF. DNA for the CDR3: TGTGCCAGCAGTCCCTTGGGGACATACTATGGCTACACCTTC.

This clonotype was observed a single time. As DNA, the CDR3 is TGTGCCAGCAGTTACTCGACAGGTCGACATACGCAGTATTTT. Protein product: CASSYSTGRHTQYF. The rearrangement links TRBV6-5 to TRBJ2-3, with D perhaps matching TRBD1 (6 bases). The CDR3 is 14 residues long. Per the germline V gene, CDR1 is MNHEY and CDR2 is SVGAGI. The V end lost 0 bases, the J end lost 7 bases, and 11 bases lay between the germline ends.

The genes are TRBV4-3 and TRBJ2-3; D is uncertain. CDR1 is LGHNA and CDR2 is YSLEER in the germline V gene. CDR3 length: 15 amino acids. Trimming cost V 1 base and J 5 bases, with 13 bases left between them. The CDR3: CASSQGYWVVDTQYF. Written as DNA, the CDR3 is TGCGCCAGCAGCCAAGGGTACTGGGTGGTAGATACGCAGTATTTT.

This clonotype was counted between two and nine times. The CDR3 DNA reads TGTGCCAGCAGGGACCATCTATACGAGCAGTACTTC. This translates into CASRDHLYEQYF. This chain links TRBV6-2 or TRBV6-3 with TRBJ2-7; D is unclear. Germline CDR1 reads MNHEY; CDR2 reads SVGEGT. This CDR3 comprises 12 residues. The V and J ends lost 6 bases and 4 bases respectively, with 10 bases between them.

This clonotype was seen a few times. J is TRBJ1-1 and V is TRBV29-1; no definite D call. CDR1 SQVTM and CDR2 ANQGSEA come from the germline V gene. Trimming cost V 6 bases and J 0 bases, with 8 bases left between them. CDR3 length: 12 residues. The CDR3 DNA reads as TGCAGCGTGGGAGGGATGAACACTGAAGCTTTCTTT. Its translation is CSVGGMNTEAFF.

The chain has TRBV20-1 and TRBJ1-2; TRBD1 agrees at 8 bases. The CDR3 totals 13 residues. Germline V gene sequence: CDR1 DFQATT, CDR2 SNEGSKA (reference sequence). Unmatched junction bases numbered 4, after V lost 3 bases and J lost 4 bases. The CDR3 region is CSARPGQGYGYTF. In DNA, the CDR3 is TGCAGTGCTAGGCCTGGACAGGGCTATGGCTACACCTTC.

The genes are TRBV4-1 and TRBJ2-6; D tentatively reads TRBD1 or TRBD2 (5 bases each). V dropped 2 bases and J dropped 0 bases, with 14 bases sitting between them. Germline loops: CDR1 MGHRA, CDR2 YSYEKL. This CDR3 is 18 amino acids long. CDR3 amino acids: CASSQFRDLNSGANVLTF. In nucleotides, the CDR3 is TGCGCCAGCAGCCAATTCCGGGACCTTAACTCTGGGGCCAACGTCCTGACTTTC.

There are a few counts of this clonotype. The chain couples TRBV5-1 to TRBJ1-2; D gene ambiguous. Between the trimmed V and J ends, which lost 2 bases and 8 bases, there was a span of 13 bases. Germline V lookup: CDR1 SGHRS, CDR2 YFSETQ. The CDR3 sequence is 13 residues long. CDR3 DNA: TGCGCCAGCAGCTTCGCCGGGGTAGGAGGCTACACCTTC. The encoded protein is CASSFAGVGGYTF. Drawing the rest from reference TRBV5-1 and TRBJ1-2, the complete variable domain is KAGVTQTPRYLIKTRGQQVTLSCSPISGHRSVSWYQQTPGQGLQFLFEYFSETQRNKGNFPGRFSGRQFSNSRSEMNVSTLELGDSALYLCASSFAGVGGYTFGSGTRLTVV.

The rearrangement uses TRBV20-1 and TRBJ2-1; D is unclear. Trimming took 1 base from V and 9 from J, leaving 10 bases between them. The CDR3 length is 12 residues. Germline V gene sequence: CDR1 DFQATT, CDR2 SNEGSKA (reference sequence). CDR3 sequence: CSARGSRFEQFF. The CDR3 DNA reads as TGCAGTGCTAGAGGTAGCCGCTTTGAGCAGTTCTTC.

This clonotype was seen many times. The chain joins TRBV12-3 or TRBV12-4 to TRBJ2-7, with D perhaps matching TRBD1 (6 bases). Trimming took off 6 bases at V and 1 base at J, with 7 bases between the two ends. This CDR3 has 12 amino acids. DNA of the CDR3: TGTGCCAGCAGCACAGGGTCCTACGAGCAGTACTTC. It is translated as CASSTGSYEQYF.

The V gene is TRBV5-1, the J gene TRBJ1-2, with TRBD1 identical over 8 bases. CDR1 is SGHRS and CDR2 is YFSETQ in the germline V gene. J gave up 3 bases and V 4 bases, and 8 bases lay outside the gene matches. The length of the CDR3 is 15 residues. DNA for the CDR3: TGCGCCAGCAGCCCCCGGACAGGGAAAGACTATGGCTACACCTTC. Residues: CASSPRTGKDYGYTF.

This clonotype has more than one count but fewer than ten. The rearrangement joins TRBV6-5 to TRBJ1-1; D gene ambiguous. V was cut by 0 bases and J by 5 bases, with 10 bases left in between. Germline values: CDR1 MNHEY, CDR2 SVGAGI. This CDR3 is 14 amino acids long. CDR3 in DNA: TGTGCCAGCAGTTACTCAAGGGCGGGAACTGAAGCTTTCTTT. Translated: CASSYSRAGTEAFF.

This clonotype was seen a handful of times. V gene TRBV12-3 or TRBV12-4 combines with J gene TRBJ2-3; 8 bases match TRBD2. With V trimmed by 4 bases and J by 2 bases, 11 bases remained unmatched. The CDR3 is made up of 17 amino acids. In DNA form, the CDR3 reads TGTGCCAGCAGTTCCCACCCAGGCGGGGGGAACACAGATACGCAGTATTTT. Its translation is CASSSHPGGGNTDTQYF.

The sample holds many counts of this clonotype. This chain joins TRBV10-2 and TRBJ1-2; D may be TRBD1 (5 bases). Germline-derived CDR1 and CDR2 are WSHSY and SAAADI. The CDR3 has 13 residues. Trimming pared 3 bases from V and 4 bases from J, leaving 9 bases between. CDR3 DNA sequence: TGCGCCAGCAGTGACTCAGGGTTCTATGGCTACACCTTC. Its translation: CASSDSGFYGYTF.

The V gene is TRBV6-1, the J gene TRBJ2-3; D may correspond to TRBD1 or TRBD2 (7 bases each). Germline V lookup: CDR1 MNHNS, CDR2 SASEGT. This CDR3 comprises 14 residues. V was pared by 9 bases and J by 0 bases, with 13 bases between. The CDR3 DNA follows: TGTGCCAGTCAGGGGGGGGGCAGCACAGATACGCAGTATTTT. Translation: CASQGGGSTDTQYF.

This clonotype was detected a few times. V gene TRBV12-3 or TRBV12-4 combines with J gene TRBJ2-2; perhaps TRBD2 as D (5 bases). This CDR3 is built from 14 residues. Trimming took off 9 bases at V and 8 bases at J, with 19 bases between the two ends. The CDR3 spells CASNSGGVAGELFF. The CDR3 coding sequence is TGTGCCAGTAACTCAGGAGGTGTGGCTGGGGAGCTGTTTTTT.

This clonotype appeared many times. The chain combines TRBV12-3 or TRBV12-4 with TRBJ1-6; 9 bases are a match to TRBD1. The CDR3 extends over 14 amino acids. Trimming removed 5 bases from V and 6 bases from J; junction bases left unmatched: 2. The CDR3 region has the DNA TGTGCCAGCAGTGGACAGGGGCCTAATTCACCCCTCCACTTT. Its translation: CASSGQGPNSPLHF.

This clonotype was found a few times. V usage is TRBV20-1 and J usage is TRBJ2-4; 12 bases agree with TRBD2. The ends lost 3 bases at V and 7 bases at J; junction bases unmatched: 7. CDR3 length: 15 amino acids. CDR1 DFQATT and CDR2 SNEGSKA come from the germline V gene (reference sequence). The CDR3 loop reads CSASPSGRALNIQYF. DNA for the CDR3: TGCAGTGCTAGCCCTAGCGGGAGGGCACTTAACATTCAGTACTTC.

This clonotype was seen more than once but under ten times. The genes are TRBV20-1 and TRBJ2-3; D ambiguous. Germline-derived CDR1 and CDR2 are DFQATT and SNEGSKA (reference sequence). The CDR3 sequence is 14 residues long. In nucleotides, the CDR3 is TGCAGCCGTTCGGAAGGGTGGGGCACAGATACGCAGTATTTT. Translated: CSRSEGWGTDTQYF.

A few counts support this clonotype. The CDR3 coding sequence is TGCGCCAGCAGCTTGGCGACAGCTCAGGGAGATTACGAGCAGTACTTC. It encodes CASSLATAQGDYEQYF. The chain has TRBV5-1 and TRBJ2-7, with D perhaps matching TRBD1 or TRBD2 (5 bases each). Trimming removed 0 bases from V and 4 bases from J, with 17 bases in between. The germline gives CDR1 SGHRS, CDR2 YFSETQ. The CDR3 contains 16 residues.

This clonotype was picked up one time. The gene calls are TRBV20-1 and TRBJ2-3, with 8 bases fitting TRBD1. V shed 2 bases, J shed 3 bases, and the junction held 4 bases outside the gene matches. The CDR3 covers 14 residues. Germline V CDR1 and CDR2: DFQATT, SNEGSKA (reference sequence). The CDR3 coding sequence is TGCAGTGCTAGACAGGACAGGGCAACAGATACGCAGTATTTT. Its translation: CSARQDRATDTQYF.

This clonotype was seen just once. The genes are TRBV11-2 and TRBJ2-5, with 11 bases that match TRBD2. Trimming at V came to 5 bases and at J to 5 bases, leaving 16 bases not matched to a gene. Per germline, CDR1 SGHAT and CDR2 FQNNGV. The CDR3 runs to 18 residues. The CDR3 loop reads CASSPSLSSGRNLETQYF. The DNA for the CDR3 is TGTGCCAGCAGCCCTTCCCTGTCTAGCGGGAGGAACTTGGAGACCCAGTACTTC.

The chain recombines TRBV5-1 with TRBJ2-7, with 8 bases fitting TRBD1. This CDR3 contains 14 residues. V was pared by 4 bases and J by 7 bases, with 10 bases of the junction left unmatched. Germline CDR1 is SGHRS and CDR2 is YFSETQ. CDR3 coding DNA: TGCGCCAGCAGCGTCACAGGGGGTACAGGAGAGCAGTACTTC. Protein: CASSVTGGTGEQYF.

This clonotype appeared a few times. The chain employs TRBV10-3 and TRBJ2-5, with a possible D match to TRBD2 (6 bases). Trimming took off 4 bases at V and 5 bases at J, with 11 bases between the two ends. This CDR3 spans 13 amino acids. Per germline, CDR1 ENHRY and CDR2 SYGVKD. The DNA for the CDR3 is TGTGCCATCAGTGTGGAGGGGTTGGAGACCCAGTACTTC. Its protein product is CAISVEGLETQYF.

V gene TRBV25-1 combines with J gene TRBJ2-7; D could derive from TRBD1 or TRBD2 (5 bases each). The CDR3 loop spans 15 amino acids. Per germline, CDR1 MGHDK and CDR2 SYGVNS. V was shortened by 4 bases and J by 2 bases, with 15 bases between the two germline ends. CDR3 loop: CASSALRGVPYEQYF. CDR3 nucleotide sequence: TGTGCCAGCAGTGCTTTGAGGGGCGTTCCCTACGAGCAGTACTTC.

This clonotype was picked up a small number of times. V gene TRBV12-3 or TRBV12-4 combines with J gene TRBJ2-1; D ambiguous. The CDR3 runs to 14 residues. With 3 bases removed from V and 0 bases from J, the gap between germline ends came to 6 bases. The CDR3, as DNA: TGTGCCAGCAGTTTCGGAAACTCCTACAATGAGCAGTTCTTC. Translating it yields CASSFGNSYNEQFF.

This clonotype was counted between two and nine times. CDR3 amino acids: CASSLQAGVDGELFF. The CDR3 DNA is TGCGCCAGCAGCTTGCAAGCGGGGGTGGACGGGGAGCTGTTTTTT. The gene calls are TRBV5-1 and TRBJ2-2; 8 bases line up with TRBD2. The length of the CDR3 is 15 residues. Germline V gene lookup returns CDR1 SGHRS and CDR2 YFSETQ. After removal of 1 base from V and 7 bases from J, the junction contained 6 bases not matched to a gene.